The 8 T cell receptor beta chains reported below all come from one sample, sequenced in a study of blood T cells in healthy people across ages. The use of a sample-barcoded 5' primer and a J-beta primer mix characterized a second PCR of about 6 to 12 cycles. Using its own MiXCR run on the 5' RACE reads, TCRdb lists one record per CDR3 protein. The sample lists hundreds of thousands of distinct CDR3 sequences, roughly 41% seen once, with 25% to 35% in the top ten. Sequencing was performed on blood. All receptors derive from a man of 80 years or more in good health.

The chain carries TRBV20-1 and TRBJ2-1; no clear D gene. Germline V gene data show CDR1 as DFQATT and CDR2 as SNEGSKA (reference sequence). V shed 0 bases and J shed 3 bases, with 6 bases lying between them. The CDR3 is made up of 13 amino acids. The CDR3 spells CSARERIYNEQFF. CDR3 sequence (DNA): TGCAGTGCTAGAGAAAGGATCTACAATGAGCAGTTCTTC.

CDR3 region: CASSLGGHADTQYF. The CDR3, as DNA: TGTGCCAGCAGCTTAGGAGGGCACGCAGATACGCAGTATTTT. The V gene is TRBV7-2, the J gene TRBJ2-3; a weak D match, TRBD2 (5 bases). Germline V lookup: CDR1 SGHTA, CDR2 FQGNSA. The germline V and J ends were trimmed by 1 base and 4 bases, with 9 bases remaining between them. CDR3 length equals 14 residues.

This chain uses TRBV2 with TRBJ2-2; TRBD2 aligns across 8 bases. This CDR3 has 15 amino acids. CDR1 and CDR2 from the germline V gene are SNHLY and FYNNEI. V was pared by 7 bases and J by 2 bases, with 6 bases of the junction left unmatched. The DNA for the CDR3 is TGTGCCAGCAACGGGAGGGTACTCAACACCGGGGAGCTGTTTTTT. Translated: CASNGRVLNTGELFF.

This clonotype was seen only a few times. This rearrangement joins TRBV4-1 to TRBJ2-5; 7 bases line up with TRBD1. The J call is uncertain, as TRBJ2-7 better fits the DNA end. The CDR3 runs 16 residues. Germline assignment: CDR1 MGHRA and CDR2 YSYEKL. This CDR3 reads CASSLRDSPSGYEQYF. The CDR3 region has the DNA TGCGCCAGCAGCCTAAGGGACAGTCCCTCAGGGTACGAGCAGTACTTC.

This clonotype appeared a few times. The chain carries TRBV6-2 or TRBV6-3 and TRBJ2-1; TRBD1 might be the D (6 bases). There are 14 residues in the CDR3. V lost 6 bases and J 3 bases, leaving 12 bases between the germline ends. Germline-derived CDR1 and CDR2 are MNHEY and SVGEGT. The CDR3 DNA reads TGTGCCAGCAGGACAACAGGGATCTACAATGAGCAGTTCTTC. Translating gives CASRTTGIYNEQFF.

The chain couples TRBV30 to TRBJ2-3; D is unclear. The CDR3 loop spans 12 amino acids. V was shortened by 0 bases and J by 3 bases, with 4 bases between the two germline ends. The germline V gene encodes CDR1 GTSNPN and CDR2 SVGIG (reference sequence). The CDR3 reads CAWSVLTDTQYF. The CDR3 region has the DNA TGTGCCTGGAGTGTATTAACAGATACGCAGTATTTT. The whole variable domain, filled in from reference TRBV30 and TRBJ2-3, reads SQTIHQWPATLVQPVGSPLSLECTVEGTSNPNLYWYRQAAGRGLQLLFYSVGIGQISSEVPQNLSASRPQDRQFILSSKKLLLSDSGFYLCAWSVLTDTQYFGPGTRLTVL.

This clonotype has more than one count but fewer than ten. This rearrangement joins TRBV20-1 to TRBJ2-7; 11 nucleotides agree with TRBD1. V shed 1 base and J 4 bases; nucleotides not matched to a gene: 6. The length of the CDR3 is 15 residues. From germline, CDR1 is DFQATT and CDR2 SNEGSKA (reference sequence). The CDR3 reads CSARGFGQGAYEQYF. Written as DNA, the CDR3 is TGCAGTGCTAGAGGGTTCGGACAGGGGGCTTACGAGCAGTACTTC.

This clonotype was counted at least ten times. The rearrangement links TRBV4-2 to TRBJ2-3; D gene uncertain. Germline CDR1 LGHNA, CDR2 YNFKEQ. The CDR3 totals 16 residues. V shed 1 base and J shed 2 bases, with 13 bases lying between them. The CDR3, as DNA: TGTGCCAGCAGCCAAGGGAGTGACACTCTCACAGATACGCAGTATTTT. Protein: CASSQGSDTLTDTQYF.